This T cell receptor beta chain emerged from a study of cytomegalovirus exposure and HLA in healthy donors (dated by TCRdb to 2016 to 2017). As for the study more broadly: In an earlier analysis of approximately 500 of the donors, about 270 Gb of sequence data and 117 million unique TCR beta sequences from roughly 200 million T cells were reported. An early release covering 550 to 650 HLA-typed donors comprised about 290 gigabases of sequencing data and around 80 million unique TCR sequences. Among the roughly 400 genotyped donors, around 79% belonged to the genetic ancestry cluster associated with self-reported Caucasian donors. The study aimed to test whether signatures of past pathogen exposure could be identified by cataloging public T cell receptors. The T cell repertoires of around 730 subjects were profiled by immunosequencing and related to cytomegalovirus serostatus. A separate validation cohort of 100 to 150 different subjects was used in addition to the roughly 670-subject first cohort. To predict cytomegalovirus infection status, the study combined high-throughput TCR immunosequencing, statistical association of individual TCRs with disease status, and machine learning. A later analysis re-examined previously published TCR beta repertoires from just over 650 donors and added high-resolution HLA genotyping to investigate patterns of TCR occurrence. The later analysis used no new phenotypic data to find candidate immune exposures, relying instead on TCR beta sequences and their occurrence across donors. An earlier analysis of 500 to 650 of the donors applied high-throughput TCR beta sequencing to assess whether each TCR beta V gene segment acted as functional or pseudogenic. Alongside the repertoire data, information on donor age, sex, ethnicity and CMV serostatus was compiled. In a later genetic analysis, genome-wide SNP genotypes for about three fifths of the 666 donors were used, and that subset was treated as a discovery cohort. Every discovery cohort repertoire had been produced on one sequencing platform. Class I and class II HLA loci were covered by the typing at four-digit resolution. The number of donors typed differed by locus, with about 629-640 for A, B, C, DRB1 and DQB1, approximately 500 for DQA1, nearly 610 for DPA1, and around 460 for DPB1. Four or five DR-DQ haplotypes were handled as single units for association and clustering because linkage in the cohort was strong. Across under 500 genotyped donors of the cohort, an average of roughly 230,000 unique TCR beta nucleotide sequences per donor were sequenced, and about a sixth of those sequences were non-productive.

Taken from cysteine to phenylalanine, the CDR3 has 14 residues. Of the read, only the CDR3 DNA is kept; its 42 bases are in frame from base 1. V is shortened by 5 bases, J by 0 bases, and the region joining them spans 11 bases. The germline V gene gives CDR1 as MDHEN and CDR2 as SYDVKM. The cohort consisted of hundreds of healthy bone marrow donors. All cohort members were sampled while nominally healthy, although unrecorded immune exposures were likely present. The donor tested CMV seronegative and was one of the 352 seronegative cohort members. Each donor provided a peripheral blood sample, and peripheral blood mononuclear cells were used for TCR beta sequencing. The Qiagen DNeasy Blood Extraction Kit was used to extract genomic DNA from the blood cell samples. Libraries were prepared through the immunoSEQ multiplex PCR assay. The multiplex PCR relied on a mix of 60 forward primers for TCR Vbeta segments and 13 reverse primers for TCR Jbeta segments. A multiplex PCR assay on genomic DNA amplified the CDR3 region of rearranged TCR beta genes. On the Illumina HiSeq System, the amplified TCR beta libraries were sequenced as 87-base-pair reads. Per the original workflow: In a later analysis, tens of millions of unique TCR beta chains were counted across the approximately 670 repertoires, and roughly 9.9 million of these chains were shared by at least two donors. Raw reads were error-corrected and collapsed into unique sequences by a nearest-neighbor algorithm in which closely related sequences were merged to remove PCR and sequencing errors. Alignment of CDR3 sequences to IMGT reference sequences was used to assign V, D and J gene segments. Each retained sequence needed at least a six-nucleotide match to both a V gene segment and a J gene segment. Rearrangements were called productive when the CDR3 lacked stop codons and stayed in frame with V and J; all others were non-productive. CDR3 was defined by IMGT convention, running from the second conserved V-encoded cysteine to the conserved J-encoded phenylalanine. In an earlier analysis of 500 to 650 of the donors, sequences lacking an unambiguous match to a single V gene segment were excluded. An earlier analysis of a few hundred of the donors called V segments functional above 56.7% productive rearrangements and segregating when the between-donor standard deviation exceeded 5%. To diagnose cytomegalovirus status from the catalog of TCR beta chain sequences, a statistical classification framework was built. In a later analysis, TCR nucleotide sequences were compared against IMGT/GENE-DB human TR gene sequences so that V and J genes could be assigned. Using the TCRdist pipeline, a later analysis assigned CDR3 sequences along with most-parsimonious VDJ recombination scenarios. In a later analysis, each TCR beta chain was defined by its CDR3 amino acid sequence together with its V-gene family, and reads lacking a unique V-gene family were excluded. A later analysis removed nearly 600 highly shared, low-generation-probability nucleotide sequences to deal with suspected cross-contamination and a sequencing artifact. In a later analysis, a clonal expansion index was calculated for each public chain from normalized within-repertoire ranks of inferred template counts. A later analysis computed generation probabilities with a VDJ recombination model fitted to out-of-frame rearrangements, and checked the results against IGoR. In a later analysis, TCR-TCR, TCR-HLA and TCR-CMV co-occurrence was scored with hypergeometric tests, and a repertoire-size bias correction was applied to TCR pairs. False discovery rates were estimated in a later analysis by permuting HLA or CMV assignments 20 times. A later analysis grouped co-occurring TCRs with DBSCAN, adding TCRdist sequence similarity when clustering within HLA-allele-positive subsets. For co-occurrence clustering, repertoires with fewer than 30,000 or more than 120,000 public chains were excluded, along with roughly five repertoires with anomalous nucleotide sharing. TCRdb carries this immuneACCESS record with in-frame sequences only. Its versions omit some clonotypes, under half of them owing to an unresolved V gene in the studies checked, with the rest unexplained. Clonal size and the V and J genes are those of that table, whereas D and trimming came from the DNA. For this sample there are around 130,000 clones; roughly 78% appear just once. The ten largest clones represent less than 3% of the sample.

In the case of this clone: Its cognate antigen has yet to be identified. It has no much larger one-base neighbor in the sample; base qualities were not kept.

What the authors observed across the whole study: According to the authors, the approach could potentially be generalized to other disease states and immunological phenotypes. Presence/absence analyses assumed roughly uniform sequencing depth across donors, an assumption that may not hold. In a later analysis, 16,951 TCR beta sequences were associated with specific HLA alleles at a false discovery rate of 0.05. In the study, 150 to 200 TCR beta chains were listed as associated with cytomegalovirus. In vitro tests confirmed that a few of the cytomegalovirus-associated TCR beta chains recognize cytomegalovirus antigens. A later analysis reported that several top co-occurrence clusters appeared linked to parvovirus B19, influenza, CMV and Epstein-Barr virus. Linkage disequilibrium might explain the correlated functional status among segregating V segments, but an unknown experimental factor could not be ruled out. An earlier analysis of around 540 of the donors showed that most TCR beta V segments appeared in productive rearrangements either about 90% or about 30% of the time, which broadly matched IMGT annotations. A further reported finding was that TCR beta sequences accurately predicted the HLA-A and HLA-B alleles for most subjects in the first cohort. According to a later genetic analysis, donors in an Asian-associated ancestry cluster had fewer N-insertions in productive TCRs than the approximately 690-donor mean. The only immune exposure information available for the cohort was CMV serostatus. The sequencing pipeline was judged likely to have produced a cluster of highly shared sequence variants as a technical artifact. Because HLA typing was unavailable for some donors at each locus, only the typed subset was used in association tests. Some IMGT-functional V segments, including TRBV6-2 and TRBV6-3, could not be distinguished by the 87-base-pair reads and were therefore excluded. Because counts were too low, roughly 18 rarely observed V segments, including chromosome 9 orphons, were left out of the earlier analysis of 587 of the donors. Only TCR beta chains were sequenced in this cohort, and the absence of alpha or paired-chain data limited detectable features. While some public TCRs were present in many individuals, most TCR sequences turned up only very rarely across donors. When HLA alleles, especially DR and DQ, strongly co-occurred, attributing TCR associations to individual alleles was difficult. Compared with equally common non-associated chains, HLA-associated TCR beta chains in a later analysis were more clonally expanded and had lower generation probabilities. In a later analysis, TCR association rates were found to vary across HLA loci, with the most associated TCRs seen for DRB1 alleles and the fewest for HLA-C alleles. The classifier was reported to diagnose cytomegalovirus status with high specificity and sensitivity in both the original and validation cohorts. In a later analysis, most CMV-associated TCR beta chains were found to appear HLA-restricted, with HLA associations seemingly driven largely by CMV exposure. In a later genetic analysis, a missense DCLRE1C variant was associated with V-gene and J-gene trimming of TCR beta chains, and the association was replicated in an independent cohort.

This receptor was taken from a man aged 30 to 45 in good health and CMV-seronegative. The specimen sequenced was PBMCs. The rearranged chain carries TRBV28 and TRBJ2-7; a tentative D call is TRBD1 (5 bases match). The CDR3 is CASSPHRNSYEQYF. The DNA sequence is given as TGTGCCAGCAGTCCTCACAGGAACTCCTACGAGCAGTACTTC.